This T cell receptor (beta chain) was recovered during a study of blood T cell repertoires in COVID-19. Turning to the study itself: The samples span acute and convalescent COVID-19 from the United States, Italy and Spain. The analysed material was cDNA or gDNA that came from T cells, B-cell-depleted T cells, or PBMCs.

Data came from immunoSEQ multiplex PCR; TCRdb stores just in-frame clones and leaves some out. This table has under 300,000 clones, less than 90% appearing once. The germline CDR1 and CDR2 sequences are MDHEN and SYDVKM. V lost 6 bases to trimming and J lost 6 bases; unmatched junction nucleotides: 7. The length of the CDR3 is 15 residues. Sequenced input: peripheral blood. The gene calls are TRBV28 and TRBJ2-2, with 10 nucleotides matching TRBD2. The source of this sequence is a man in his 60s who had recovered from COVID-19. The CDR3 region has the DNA TGTGCCAGCAGACGTCTAGCGGGGGTGGCCGGGGAGCTGTTTTTT. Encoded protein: CASRRLAGVAGELFF.